The clone carrying this T cell receptor beta chain was counted only a few times. Its target is not known. Because the CDR3's place on the DNA is in doubt, the DNA is left out and the CDR3 is given as listed by TCRdb. Using genomic DNA as the template, TCR beta VDJ and CDR3 profiling was carried out. TCRdb re-called the reads through MiXCR, storing one row per CDR3 protein. The sample has about 470,000 distinct CDR3 sequences, roughly a third seen once. Patients included in sequencing had previously demonstrated CD8+CD57+ cell expansion by flow cytometry. The CDR3 extends over 14 residues, inclusive of both ends. CDR1 is SNHLY and CDR2 is FYNNEI in the germline V gene. This entry is derived from a study of CD8+CD57+ T cells in acquired aplastic anemia. Turning to the study itself: The sorted CD4+ and CD8+ cells yielded an average around 3 ug of DNA. Study observations and caveats: The same twenty-nine CD8+ CDR3 sequences occurred in patients and in controls. Significance was not reached for CD8+ Simpson's diversity between patients and controls.

This receptor was obtained from a human donor with aplastic anemia. The rearrangement links TRBV2 to TRBJ2-7; TRBD2 is taken as the D call from the table, unchecked against the DNA. The specimen sequenced was sorted CD4+, CD8+, or CD8+CD57+ T cells (not recorded which) from PBMCs. The CDR3 protein is CASILGTSGDEQYF.